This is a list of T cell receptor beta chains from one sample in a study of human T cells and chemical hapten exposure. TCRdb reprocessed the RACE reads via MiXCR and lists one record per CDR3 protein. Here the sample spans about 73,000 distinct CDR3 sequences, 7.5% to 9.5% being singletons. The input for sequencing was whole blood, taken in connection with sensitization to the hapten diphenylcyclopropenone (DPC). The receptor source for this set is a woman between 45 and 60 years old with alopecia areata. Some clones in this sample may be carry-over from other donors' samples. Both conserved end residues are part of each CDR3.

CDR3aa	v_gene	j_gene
CSGTVNTEAFF	TRBV29-1	TRBJ1-1
CSASPGQGHTF	TRBV20-1	TRBJ1-2
CASSLSDRGEGGYTF	TRBV28	TRBJ1-2
CASSLATWRELETQYF	TRBV28	TRBJ2-5
CASSTIRGYTF	TRBV19	TRBJ1-2
CASSPNSGISNQPQHF	TRBV18	TRBJ1-5
CADEGITDTQYF	TRBV2	TRBJ2-3
CASSLAASGNYEQYF	TRBV5-1	TRBJ2-7
CSVTPGINTGELFF	TRBV29-1	TRBJ2-2
CASTMGSNQPQHF	TRBV5-6	TRBJ1-5
CSVDWENTGELFF	TRBV29-1	TRBJ2-2
CASSQAGDRGETQYF	TRBV4-1	TRBJ2-5
CASRRSGTSEEQYF	TRBV12-3/TRBV12-4	TRBJ2-7
CASSQALAGVTDTQYF	TRBV4-3	TRBJ2-3
CASSPGTRGTGELFF	TRBV19	TRBJ2-2
CASREGANTEAFF	TRBV6-1	TRBJ1-1
CASRAGLNQPQHF	TRBV6-6	TRBJ1-5
CSARPGQAAYEQYF	TRBV20-1	TRBJ2-7
CASSLRTSGTDTQYF	TRBV7-2	TRBJ2-3
CASSPQGLLAKNIQYF	TRBV18	TRBJ2-4
CAWSPGTGGEVDTQYF	TRBV30	TRBJ2-3
CASSQLGLGTGPTDNEQFF	TRBV4-1	TRBJ2-1
CSVVRGTTEAFF	TRBV29-1	TRBJ1-1